The next 23 T cell receptor beta chains were all read from a single sample in a study of cytomegalovirus exposure and HLA in healthy donors. PCR employed 60 Vbeta and 13 Jbeta primers. The method was immunoSEQ multiplex PCR; TCRdb's version includes in-frame clones alone and lacks a portion of them. The profile shows over 60,000 clones, about three quarters of them singletons. Sequences were obtained from PBMCs. The receptors derive from a man younger than 30 in good health and CMV-seronegative.

The rearrangement uses TRBV30 and TRBJ2-5; TRBD1 matches 7 bases. The J call may be mistaken, given a closer DNA end match to TRBJ2-7. From germline, CDR1 is GTSNPN and CDR2 SVGIG (reference sequence). The CDR3 is made up of 13 amino acids. Here the CDR3 reads CAWSEGATYEQYF. Here the CDR3 DNA reads TGTGCCTGGAGCGAGGGGGCTACCTACGAGCAGTACTTC.

The V call is TRBV15, the J call TRBJ1-2; 7 bases agree with TRBD1. V lost 4 bases and J lost 8; bases outside the gene matches: 10. CDR3 length: 14 amino acids. Germline V CDR1 and CDR2: LNHNV, YYDKDF (reference sequence). CDR3: CATSTSRGRRGYTF. The DNA for the CDR3 is TGTGCCACCAGCACCTCCAGGGGGAGGAGAGGCTACACCTTC.

This clone was seen only a few times. The chain couples TRBV6-6 to TRBJ1-2; no clear D. The CDR3 extends over 11 amino acids. Trimming removed 4 bases at V and 7 bases at J, with 7 bases between. Germline CDR1 and CDR2: MNHNY and SVGAGI (reference sequence). This CDR3 is CASSSTPGYTF. The CDR3 bases are TGTGCCAGCAGTTCTACCCCTGGCTACACCTTC.

This clone turned up a few times. This sequence joins TRBV19 and TRBJ1-2, with 7 bases lining up with TRBD1. This CDR3 contains 17 residues. The germline CDR1 and CDR2 sequences are LNHDA and SQIVND (reference sequence). V was clipped by 0 bases and J by 6 bases; unmatched bases: 13. The CDR3 sequence is CASSIDLSTGSYDGYTF. The DNA of the CDR3 is TGTGCCAGTAGTATAGATCTATCGACAGGGTCCTACGATGGCTACACCTTC.

This clone was seen only once. The genes are TRBV5-1 and TRBJ1-1; 7 positions agree with TRBD1. In germline, CDR1 is SGHRS, CDR2 YFSETQ. J lost 0 bases, V lost 5 bases, and 7 bases had no gene match. There are 15 residues in the CDR3. The CDR3 is CASSSRQGMNTEAFF. DNA for the CDR3: TGCGCCAGCAGTTCCCGACAGGGAATGAACACTGAAGCTTTCTTT.

This chain joins TRBV25-1 and TRBJ2-3; 12 bases are a match to TRBD2. CDR3 length: 17 residues. Germline CDR1 and CDR2: MGHDK and SYGVNS. V trimming: 6 bases; J trimming: 1 base; junction bases outside the gene matches: 8. CDR3 DNA: TGTGCCAGCAGCCCGGGACTAGCGGGTAAAGGCACAGATACGCAGTATTTT. Amino acid sequence: CASSPGLAGKGTDTQYF.

This clone turned up a few times. The chain is built from TRBV30 and TRBJ1-6; unclear D gene. Germline loops: CDR1 GTSNPN, CDR2 SVGIG (reference sequence). Trimming cost V 4 bases and J 0 bases, with 4 bases left between them. The CDR3 consists of 13 residues. The CDR3 nucleotides read TGTGCCTGGAAGCGCTCCTATAATTCACCCCTCCACTTT. Translating gives CAWKRSYNSPLHF.

This clone was seen just once. The V call is TRBV5-1, the J call TRBJ1-3; D possibly corresponds to TRBD1 (6 bases). Germline V CDR1 and CDR2: SGHRS, YFSETQ. V lost 5 bases, J lost 0 bases, and 12 bases lay in between. The CDR3 totals 15 residues. In nucleotides, the CDR3 is TGCGCCAGCAGACTCGGACAGCACTCTGGAAACACCATATATTTT. Its protein is CASRLGQHSGNTIYF.

This clone was picked up one time. The V and J genes are TRBV5-1 and TRBJ2-1, with no clear D. Germline lookup yields CDR1 SGHRS and CDR2 YFSETQ. This CDR3 spans 15 amino acids. Trimming removed 0 bases from V and 5 bases from J, with 12 bases in between. CDR3 sequence (DNA): TGCGCCAGCAGCTTGGACACGCAAGCGCACAATGAGCAGTTCTTC. This gives the protein CASSLDTQAHNEQFF.

The chain recombines TRBV6-5 with TRBJ2-1; D is uncertain. Per the germline V gene, CDR1 is MNHEY and CDR2 is SVGAGI. The CDR3 runs 14 residues. V lost 6 bases and J lost 4, with 13 bases in between. In DNA form, the CDR3 reads TGTGCCAGCAGGGTTACTGCACAGTACAATGAGCAGTTCTTC. This sequence encodes CASRVTAQYNEQFF.

The V gene is TRBV2, the J gene TRBJ2-4; tentatively, D is TRBD1 (5 bases). Germline V gene data show CDR1 as SNHLY and CDR2 as FYNNEI. V was cut by 7 bases and J by 1 base, with 23 bases left in between. The CDR3 length is 18 residues. The CDR3 DNA is TGTGCCAGCACCCTATTGGGGCCCTCCCTCGGTGCCAAAAACATTCAGTACTTC. Protein sequence: CASTLLGPSLGAKNIQYF. Together with reference TRBV2 and TRBJ2-4, the CDR3 gives the full variable domain: EPEVTQTPSHQVTQMGQEVILRCVPISNHLYFYWYRQILGQKVEFLVSFYNNEISEKSEIFDDQFSVERPDGSNFTLKIRSTKLEDSAMYFCASTLLGPSLGAKNIQYFGAGTRLSVL.

V is TRBV2 and J is TRBJ1-2, with 8 bases matching TRBD1. Germline loops: CDR1 SNHLY, CDR2 FYNNEI. Trimming cost V 6 bases and J 3 bases; bases outside gene matches: 3. The CDR3 totals 13 residues. The CDR3 region is CASSPDRDYGYTF. In nucleotides, the CDR3 is TGTGCCAGCAGCCCGGACAGGGACTATGGCTACACCTTC.

J is TRBJ1-1 and V is TRBV28; weak D call: TRBD1 (6 bases). The CDR3 spans 15 residues. Trimming removed 5 bases at V and 1 base at J, with 14 bases between. The germline V gene has CDR1 MDHEN and CDR2 SYDVKM. The CDR3 DNA reads TGTGCCAGCAGTATCCGGGGACACGGGAACACTGAAGCTTTCTTT. Amino acid sequence: CASSIRGHGNTEAFF. The full variable domain, rest sourced from reference TRBV28 and TRBJ1-1, is DVKVTQSSRYLVKRTGEKVFLECVQDMDHENMFWYRQDPGLGLRLIYFSYDVKMKEKGDIPEGYSVSREKKERFSLILESASTNQTSMYLCASSIRGHGNTEAFFGQGTRLTVV.

This clone has a handful of counts. CDR3 DNA sequence: TGCGCCAGCAGCCAAGAGGGGAGGGCGGCCCATGAGCAGTTCTTC. It is translated as CASSQEGRAAHEQFF. This chain connects TRBV4-3 to TRBJ2-1; 7 nucleotides match TRBD2. With V trimmed by 0 bases and J by 8 bases, 7 bases remained unmatched. This CDR3 spans 15 amino acids. Looked up from germline, CDR1 is LGHNA and CDR2 is YSLEER.

The V call is TRBV9, the J call TRBJ1-1, with TRBD1 matching 8 bases. The J segment lost 10 bases and the V segment lost 0 bases, leaving 5 bases of the junction unmatched. CDR1 and CDR2 (germline): SGDLS, YYNGEE. This CDR3 spans 13 amino acids. The DNA for the CDR3 is TGTGCCAGCAGCGTAGGGGCTGGACAGGGAGCTTTCTTT. Amino acid sequence: CASSVGAGQGAFF.

The chain recombines TRBV29-1 with TRBJ1-4; D gene ambiguous. The CDR3 totals 16 residues. Per germline, CDR1 SQVTM and CDR2 ANQGSEA. Trimming took off 4 bases at V and 0 bases at J, with 15 bases between the two ends. CDR3 in amino acids: CSVVALGRATNEKLFF. The CDR3 nucleotides read TGCAGCGTTGTTGCATTGGGCAGAGCAACTAATGAAAAACTGTTTTTT.

This clone came up a few times. This rearrangement joins TRBV5-4 to TRBJ2-3; perhaps TRBD2 as D (6 bases). This CDR3 comprises 15 residues. Trimming left V 0 bases short and J 0 bases short, with 8 bases between. The germline gives CDR1 SGHNT, CDR2 YYREEE (reference sequence). Here the CDR3 DNA reads TGTGCCAGCAGCTTGGGCGGGGCCAGCACAGATACGCAGTATTTT. Amino acid sequence: CASSLGGASTDTQYF.

This chain links TRBV5-1 with TRBJ2-3; 11 bases line up with TRBD1. Germline CDR1 reads SGHRS; CDR2 reads YFSETQ. The V segment lost 3 bases and the J segment 6 bases; nucleotides outside the gene matches: 9. The CDR3 sequence is 16 residues long. The CDR3 reads CASSSPGQGASDTQYF. For the CDR3, the DNA is TGCGCCAGCAGCTCGCCCGGACAGGGGGCATCTGATACGCAGTATTTT.

This rearrangement joins TRBV2 to TRBJ1-2; 8 positions agree with TRBD1. CDR3 length: 15 residues. Germline assignment: CDR1 SNHLY and CDR2 FYNNEI. Trimming removed 1 base from V and 3 bases from J; junction bases left unmatched: 4. CDR3 loop: CASSEGTGRHYGYTF. The CDR3, as DNA: TGTGCCAGCAGTGAAGGGACAGGGAGGCACTATGGCTACACCTTC.

The chain is built from TRBV4-3 and TRBJ2-1; TRBD2 might be the D (7 bases). V was shortened by 2 bases and J by 2 bases, with 16 bases between the two germline ends. The germline V gene encodes CDR1 LGHNA and CDR2 YSLEER. The CDR3 is 17 amino acids. The CDR3 DNA reads TGCGCCAGCAGCCAATGGGGGGCTAGCGGCCCCTACAATGAGCAGTTCTTC. Translation: CASSQWGASGPYNEQFF.

There are a few counts of this clone. The J gene is TRBJ1-6, the V gene TRBV6-1; 7 bases align to TRBD1. This CDR3 comprises 15 residues. V was pared by 3 bases and J by 8 bases, with 7 bases of the junction left unmatched. Germline V gene lookup returns CDR1 MNHNS and CDR2 SASEGT. This chain's CDR3 is CASSDRGQRDSPLHF. The CDR3 nucleotides are TGTGCCAGCAGTGATAGGGGGCAGAGGGATTCACCCCTCCACTTT.

V and J are TRBV11-1 and TRBJ2-2; D may be TRBD1 (5 bases). Germline V gives CDR1 SGHAT, CDR2 FQDESV (reference sequence). Trimming removed 3 bases from V and 3 bases from J, with 14 bases in between. CDR3 length: 16 residues. CDR3 bases: TGTGCCAGCAGCTTTGAACAGGCCAGATACACCGGGGAGCTGTTTTTT. This gives the protein CASSFEQARYTGELFF.

The chain employs TRBV6-1 and TRBJ2-7; a weak D match, TRBD2 (5 bases). V was pared by 8 bases and J by 0 bases, with 17 bases between. Germline V gene sequence: CDR1 MNHNS, CDR2 SASEGT. The CDR3 is 15 residues long. CDR3 sequence reads: CASVSADKASYEQYF. The CDR3, as DNA: TGTGCCAGCGTTAGCGCGGATAAGGCCTCCTACGAGCAGTACTTC.